The following is a TCR beta chain sequence with its context. The same CDR3 can be traced to other DNA sequences in this sample. Authors' data handling: Researchers report that nucleated cell counts were estimated from reference gene primer amplification. The repertoire was sequenced with immunoSEQ multiplex PCR; TCRdb's copy has only in-frame clones and lacks some. V and J calls plus clone size are reproduced from that table; the DNA served to infer D and trimming. The data show roughly 250,000 clones, with approximately 83% seen just once and around 3% held by the top ten. The CDR3 is made up of 15 amino acids. The V end lost 1 base, the J end lost 0 bases, and 7 bases lay between the germline ends. CDR1 and CDR2 (germline): MGHRA, YSYEKL. This entry is derived from a study of blood T cell repertoires in COVID-19. For the study at large: PBMCs, B-cell-depleted T cells, or T cells provided the cDNA or gDNA that made up the material.

The age range of participants was about 18 to 90 years, with residence in fewer than 25 US areas. Participant reports of clinical history set cohort assignment. The receptor was derived from a woman between 40 and 55 years old with acute COVID-19. The rearrangement uses TRBV4-1 and TRBJ2-1; D is ambiguous. Sample: PBMCs or T cells enriched from blood (not recorded which). The CDR3 DNA follows: TGCGCCAGCAGCCAAGTTGGTAGCTCCTACAATGAGCAGTTCTTC. Amino acids: CASSQVGSSYNEQFF.